The 15 T cell receptor beta chains reported below all come from one sample, sequenced in a study of blood T cell repertoires in COVID-19. TCRdb's table, derived via immunoSEQ multiplex PCR, lists solely in-frame clones and lacks some. The profile shows roughly 100,000 clones, about 86% of them singletons. Sample: peripheral blood. The receptors shown here come from an older man with acute or convalescent COVID-19.

The CDR3 DNA reads as TGTGCCAGCAGTTCCGATTGGGGACAGGGGGGTAAGACCCAGTACTTC. Amino acids: CASSSDWGQGGKTQYF. The V gene is TRBV28, the J gene TRBJ2-5, with 11 nucleotides matching TRBD1. The CDR3 has 16 residues. V trimming: 4 bases; J trimming: 6 bases; junction bases outside the gene matches: 10. Germline CDR1 and CDR2: MDHEN and SYDVKM.

The chain links TRBV29-1 to TRBJ2-7; 8 nucleotides align to TRBD2. CDR3 length equals 15 residues. Trimming cost V 4 bases and J 4 bases; bases outside gene matches: 12. Germline CDR1 is SQVTM and CDR2 is ANQGSEA. The CDR3, as DNA: TGCAGCGTTGTCCGGGGGGGCCGGGCGCGGTACGAGCAGTACTTC. It codes for CSVVRGGRARYEQYF.

This clone was picked up a small number of times. The chain joins TRBV5-1 to TRBJ2-6, with TRBD1 matching over 7 bases. The V gene's germline CDR1 is SGHRS and CDR2 YFSETQ. Trimming at V came to 5 bases and at J to 1 base, leaving 15 bases not matched to a gene. The CDR3 spans 19 residues. Written as DNA, the CDR3 is TGCGCCAGCAGATCACAAACCGGGACAGCAAATTCTGGGGCCAACGTCCTGACTTTC. It codes for CASRSQTGTANSGANVLTF.

The chain has TRBV28 and TRBJ1-3; D gene uncertain. This CDR3 is 12 amino acids long. Trimming took off 6 bases at V and 0 bases at J, with 3 bases between the two ends. Germline lookup yields CDR1 MDHEN and CDR2 SYDVKM. CDR3 nucleotides: TGTGCCAGCAGCCTCTCTGGAAACACCATATATTTT. Translation gives CASSLSGNTIYF.

The rearrangement links TRBV7-9 to TRBJ2-7; D possibly corresponds to TRBD2 (5 bases). The V gene lost 4 bases and the J gene lost 3 bases, with 13 bases spanning the gap. The germline gives CDR1 SEHNR, CDR2 FQNEAQ (reference sequence). The CDR3 totals 14 residues. The CDR3 spells CASSWGIRGYEQYF. The CDR3 nucleotides are TGTGCCAGCAGCTGGGGAATCCGGGGCTACGAGCAGTACTTC.

The V gene is TRBV6-6, the J gene TRBJ2-2, with 9 bases matching TRBD2. Germline V gene lookup returns CDR1 MNHNY and CDR2 SVGAGI (reference sequence). The CDR3 loop spans 16 amino acids. Unmatched junction bases numbered 5, after V lost 5 bases and J lost 1 base. The CDR3 loop is CASSLKAGGNTGELFF. The CDR3, as DNA: TGTGCCAGCAGTCTAAAAGCGGGAGGGAACACCGGGGAGCTGTTTTTT.

The chain recombines TRBV5-1 with TRBJ2-6; D possibly corresponds to TRBD2 (5 bases). Germline V CDR1 and CDR2: SGHRS, YFSETQ. V shed 0 bases and J shed 2 bases, with 12 bases lying between them. CDR3 length: 17 amino acids. CDR3 in amino acids: CASSLVVRRAGANVLTF. CDR3 DNA sequence: TGCGCCAGCAGCTTGGTGGTGAGGCGGGCTGGGGCCAACGTCCTGACTTTC.

V gene TRBV19 combines with J gene TRBJ1-2; no reliable D call. The CDR3 has 12 residues. V dropped 1 base and J dropped 7 bases, with 7 bases sitting between them. Looked up from germline, CDR1 is LNHDA and CDR2 is SQIVND (reference sequence). The CDR3 sequence: CASSIGGGGYTF. The DNA for the CDR3 is TGTGCCAGTAGTATAGGTGGCGGTGGCTACACCTTC.

The chain has TRBV7-6 and TRBJ1-1; weak D call: TRBD1 (5 bases). V was pared by 3 bases and J by 0 bases, with 11 bases between. This CDR3 is built from 15 residues. Germline V gives CDR1 SGHVS, CDR2 FNYEAQ. The CDR3 is CASSFVGQMNTEAFF. The CDR3 DNA sequence: TGTGCCAGCAGCTTCGTTGGACAAATGAACACTGAAGCTTTCTTT.

The V and J genes are TRBV7-8 and TRBJ1-5, with D perhaps TRBD1 (5 bases). Germline V CDR1 and CDR2: SGHVS, FQNEAQ. The CDR3 has 14 amino acids. Trimming removed 1 base from V and 6 bases from J, with 10 bases in between. CDR3 amino acids: CASSLVQGSQPQHF. DNA for the CDR3: TGTGCCAGCAGCTTAGTCCAGGGTAGTCAGCCCCAGCATTTT.

This clone was observed a few times. V gene TRBV3-1 (or the pseudogene TRBV3-2) combines with J gene TRBJ2-2; 9 nucleotides match TRBD1. V lost 1 base and J lost 15; bases outside the gene matches: 6. CDR3 length: 13 amino acids. Germline V CDR1 and CDR2: LGHDT, YNNKEL (reference sequence). The CDR3 loop is CASSQGGDRGMFF. The DNA of the CDR3 is TGTGCCAGCAGCCAAGGTGGAGACAGGGGGATGTTTTTT.

This rearrangement joins TRBV12-5 to TRBJ2-7; TRBD1 matches 9 bases. Looked up from germline, CDR1 is LGHNT and CDR2 is FRNRAP. J was trimmed by 4 bases and V by 6 bases; bases with no gene match: 7. The CDR3 contains 14 residues. The CDR3 loop reads CASGGDRDGYEQYF. As DNA, the CDR3 is TGTGCTAGTGGGGGGGACAGGGATGGGTACGAGCAGTACTTC.

This clone has a single count. This CDR3 is CASRGLAGVNTGELFF. The CDR3 coding sequence is TGTGCCAGCAGGGGACTAGCGGGAGTTAACACCGGGGAGCTGTTTTTT. The chain joins TRBV7-9 to TRBJ2-2; TRBD2 aligns across 14 bases. The V segment lost 6 bases and the J segment 2 bases; nucleotides outside the gene matches: 2. The CDR3 has 16 residues. CDR1 and CDR2 (germline): SEHNR, FQNEAQ (reference sequence).

This clone was seen a few times. This chain uses TRBV30 with TRBJ1-1; no clear D. Germline V gene data show CDR1 as GTSNPN and CDR2 as SVGIG (reference sequence). V shed 0 bases and J shed 0 bases, with 5 bases lying between them. The CDR3 extends over 13 amino acids. CDR3 in amino acids: CAWSVLVNTEAFF. The CDR3 nucleotides read TGTGCCTGGAGTGTTTTAGTGAACACTGAAGCTTTCTTT. The full variable domain, in which reference TRBV30 and TRBJ1-1 provide the parts outside the CDR3, is SQTIHQWPATLVQPVGSPLSLECTVEGTSNPNLYWYRQAAGRGLQLLFYSVGIGQISSEVPQNLSASRPQDRQFILSSKKLLLSDSGFYLCAWSVLVNTEAFFGQGTRLTVV.

The chain carries TRBV19 and TRBJ2-7; 8 bases match TRBD1. The germline gives CDR1 LNHDA, CDR2 SQIVND (reference sequence). V lost 1 base, J lost 3 bases, and 2 bases stayed unmatched. This CDR3 is 14 amino acids long. CDR3 coding DNA: TGTGCCAGTAGTATAGGGACAGGGAACTACGAGCAGTACTTC. This translates into CASSIGTGNYEQYF.